This T cell receptor (beta chain) originates from a study of shared clonotypes between healthy human individuals. Per the germline V gene, CDR1 is KGHSH and CDR2 is LQKENI. V dropped 2 bases and J dropped 0 bases, with 8 bases sitting between them. The CDR3 loop spans 15 amino acids. Both subsets, CD45RA+ naive and CD45RA-negative memory, were split from the CD4+ cells. Findings and limits, study-wide: Few donors restricted represented genetic and exposure-history diversity. Only blood underwent sampling, and tissue repertoires likely differ. Generation of non-shared clonotypes was less probable than generation of clonotypes shared by all four donors.

Assay used: immunoSEQ multiplex PCR; TCRdb lists only in-frame clones, some missing. The sample includes millions of clones, 95% seen only once; the top ten take approximately 0.13%. With respect to this clone: Its cognate antigen is unknown.

The gene calls are TRBV18 and TRBJ1-3; the D gene is possibly TRBD1 (6 bases). The sequenced sample consisted of naive CD4+ T cells sorted from blood. Subset meaning: CD45RA+ positively selected. The receptor was derived from a man aged 18 to 29 in good health. The CDR3 bases are TGTGCCAGCTCACCAGACAGGCGCTCTGGAAACACCATATATTTT. As protein: CASSPDRRSGNTIYF.